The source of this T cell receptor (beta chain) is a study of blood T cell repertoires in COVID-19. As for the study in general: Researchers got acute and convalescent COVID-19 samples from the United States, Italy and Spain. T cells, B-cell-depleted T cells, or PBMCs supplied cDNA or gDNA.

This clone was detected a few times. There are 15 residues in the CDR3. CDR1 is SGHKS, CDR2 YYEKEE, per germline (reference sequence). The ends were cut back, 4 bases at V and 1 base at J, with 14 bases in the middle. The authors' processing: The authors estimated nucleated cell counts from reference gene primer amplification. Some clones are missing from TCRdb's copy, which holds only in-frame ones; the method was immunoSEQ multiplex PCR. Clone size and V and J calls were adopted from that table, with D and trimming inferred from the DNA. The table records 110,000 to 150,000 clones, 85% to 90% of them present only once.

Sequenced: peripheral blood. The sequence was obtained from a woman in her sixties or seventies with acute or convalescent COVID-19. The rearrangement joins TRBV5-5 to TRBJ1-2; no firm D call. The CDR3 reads CASSPPTTGNYGYTF. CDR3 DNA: TGTGCCAGCAGCCCGCCTACGACGGGTAACTATGGCTACACCTTC. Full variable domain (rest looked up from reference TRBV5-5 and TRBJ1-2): DAGVTQSPTHLIKTRGQQVTLRCSPISGHKSVSWYQQVLGQGPQFIFQYYEKEERGRGNFPDRFSARQFPNYSSELNVNALLLGDSALYLCASSPPTTGNYGYTFGSGTRLTVV.